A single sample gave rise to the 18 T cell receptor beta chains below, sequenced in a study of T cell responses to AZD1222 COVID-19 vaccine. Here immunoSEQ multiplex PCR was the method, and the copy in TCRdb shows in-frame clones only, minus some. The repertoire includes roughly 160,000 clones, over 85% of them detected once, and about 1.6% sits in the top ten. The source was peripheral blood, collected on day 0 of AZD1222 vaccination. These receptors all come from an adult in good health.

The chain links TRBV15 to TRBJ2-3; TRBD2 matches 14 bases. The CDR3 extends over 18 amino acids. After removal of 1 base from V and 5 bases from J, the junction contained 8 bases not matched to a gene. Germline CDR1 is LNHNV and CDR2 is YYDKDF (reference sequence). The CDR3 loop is CATSRVAGTSGREDTQYF. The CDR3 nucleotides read TGTGCCACCAGCAGAGTTGCCGGGACTAGCGGGAGAGAAGATACGCAGTATTTT.

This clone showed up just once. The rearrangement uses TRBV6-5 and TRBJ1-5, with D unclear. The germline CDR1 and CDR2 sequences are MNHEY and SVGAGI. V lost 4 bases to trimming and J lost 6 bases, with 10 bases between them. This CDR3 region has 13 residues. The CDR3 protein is CASSLDIVQPQHF. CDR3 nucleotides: TGTGCCAGCAGTTTAGACATTGTTCAGCCCCAGCATTTT.

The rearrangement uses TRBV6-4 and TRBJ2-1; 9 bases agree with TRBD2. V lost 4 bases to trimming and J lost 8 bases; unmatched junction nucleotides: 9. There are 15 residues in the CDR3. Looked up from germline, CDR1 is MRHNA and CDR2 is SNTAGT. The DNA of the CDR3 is TGTGCCAGCAGTGGTTGGAATAGCGGGAGTTATGAGCAGTTCTTC. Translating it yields CASSGWNSGSYEQFF.

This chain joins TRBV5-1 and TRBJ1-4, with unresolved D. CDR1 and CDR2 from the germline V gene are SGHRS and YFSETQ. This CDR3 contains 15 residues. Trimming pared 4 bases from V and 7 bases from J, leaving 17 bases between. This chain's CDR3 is CASSISGTMGEKLFF. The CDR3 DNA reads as TGCGCCAGCAGCATCTCAGGAACAATGGGTGAAAAACTGTTTTTT.

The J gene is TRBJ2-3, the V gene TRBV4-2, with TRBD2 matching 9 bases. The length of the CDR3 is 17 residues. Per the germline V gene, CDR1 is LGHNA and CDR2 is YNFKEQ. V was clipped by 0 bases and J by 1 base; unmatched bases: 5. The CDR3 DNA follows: TGTGCCAGCAGCCAAGACGCGGGGGGGCGAGGCACAGATACGCAGTATTTT. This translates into CASSQDAGGRGTDTQYF.

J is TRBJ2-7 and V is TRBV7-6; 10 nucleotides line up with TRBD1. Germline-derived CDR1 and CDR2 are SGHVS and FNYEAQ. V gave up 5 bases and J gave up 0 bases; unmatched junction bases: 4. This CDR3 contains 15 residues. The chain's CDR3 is CASSRRTGGSYEQYF. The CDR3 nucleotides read TGTGCCAGCAGCCGTCGGACAGGGGGCTCCTACGAGCAGTACTTC.

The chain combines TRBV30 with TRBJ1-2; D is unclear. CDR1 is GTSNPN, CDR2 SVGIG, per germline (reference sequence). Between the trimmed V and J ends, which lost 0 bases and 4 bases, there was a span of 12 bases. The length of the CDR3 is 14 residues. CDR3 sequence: CAWSVGMTVYGYTF. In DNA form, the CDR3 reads TGTGCCTGGAGTGTGGGCATGACGGTCTATGGCTACACCTTC.

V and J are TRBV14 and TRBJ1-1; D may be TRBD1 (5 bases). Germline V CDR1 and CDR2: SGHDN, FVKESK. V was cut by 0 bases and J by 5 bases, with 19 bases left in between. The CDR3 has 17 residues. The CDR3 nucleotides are TGTGCCAGCAGCCAAGATGGCGGGGTAGGGAGGGGAACTGAAGCTTTCTTT. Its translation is CASSQDGGVGRGTEAFF.

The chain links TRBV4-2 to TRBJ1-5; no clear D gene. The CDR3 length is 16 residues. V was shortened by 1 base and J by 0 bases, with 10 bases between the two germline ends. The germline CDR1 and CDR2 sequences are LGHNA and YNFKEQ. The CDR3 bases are TGTGCCAGCAGCCAAGGTAGATCTCATAGCAATCAGCCCCAGCATTTT. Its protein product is CASSQGRSHSNQPQHF.

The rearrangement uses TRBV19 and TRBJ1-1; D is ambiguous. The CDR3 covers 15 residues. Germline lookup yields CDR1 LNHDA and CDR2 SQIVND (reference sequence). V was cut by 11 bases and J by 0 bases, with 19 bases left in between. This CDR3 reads CAVRRWGSMNTEAFF. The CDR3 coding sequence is TGTGCCGTCCGGCGTTGGGGAAGTATGAACACTGAAGCTTTCTTT.

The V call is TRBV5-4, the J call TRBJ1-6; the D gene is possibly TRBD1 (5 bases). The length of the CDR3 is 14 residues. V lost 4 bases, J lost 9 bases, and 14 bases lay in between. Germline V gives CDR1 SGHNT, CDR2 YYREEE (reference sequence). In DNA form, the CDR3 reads TGTGCCAGCAGCGACCGGGGCCCGGGTTCACCCCTCCACTTT. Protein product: CASSDRGPGSPLHF.

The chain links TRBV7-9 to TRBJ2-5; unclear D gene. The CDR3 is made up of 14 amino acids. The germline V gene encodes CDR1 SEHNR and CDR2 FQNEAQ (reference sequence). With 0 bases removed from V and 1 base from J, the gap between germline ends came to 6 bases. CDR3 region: CASSLAGGQETQYF. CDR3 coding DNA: TGTGCCAGCAGCTTAGCCGGCGGCCAAGAGACCCAGTACTTC.

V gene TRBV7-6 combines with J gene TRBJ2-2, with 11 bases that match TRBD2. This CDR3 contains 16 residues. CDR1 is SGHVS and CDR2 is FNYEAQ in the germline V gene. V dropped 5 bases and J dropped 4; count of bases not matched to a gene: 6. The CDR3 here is CASSPTSGRRTGELFF. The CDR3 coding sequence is TGTGCCAGCAGCCCAACTAGCGGGAGACGCACCGGGGAGCTGTTTTTT.

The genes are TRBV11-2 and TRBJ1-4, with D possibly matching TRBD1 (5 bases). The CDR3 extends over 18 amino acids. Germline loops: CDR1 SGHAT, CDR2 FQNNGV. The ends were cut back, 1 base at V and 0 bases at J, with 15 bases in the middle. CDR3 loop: CASSLALTADATNEKLFF. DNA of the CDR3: TGTGCCAGCAGCTTAGCCCTGACAGCGGATGCAACTAATGAAAAACTGTTTTTT.

The CDR3 coding sequence is TGTGCCAGCAGTTACTCTGACAGGGGTATTGAAAAACTGTTTTTT. Protein: CASSYSDRGIEKLFF. V gene TRBV6-5 combines with J gene TRBJ1-4, with 8 positions matching TRBD1. The CDR3 runs to 15 residues. After removal of 0 bases from V and 7 bases from J, the junction contained 4 bases not matched to a gene. From germline, CDR1 is MNHEY and CDR2 SVGAGI.

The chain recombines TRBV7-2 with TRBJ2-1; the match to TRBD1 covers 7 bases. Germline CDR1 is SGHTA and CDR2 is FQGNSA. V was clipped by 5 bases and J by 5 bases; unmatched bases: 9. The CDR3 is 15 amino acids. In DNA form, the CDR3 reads TGTGCCAGCAGCATTATGGGAACAGGGGACAATGAGCAGTTCTTC. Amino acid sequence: CASSIMGTGDNEQFF.

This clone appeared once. CDR3 bases: TGTGCCAGCTCACCAACTATGAACACTGAAGCTTTCTTT. Translating gives CASSPTMNTEAFF. V gene TRBV18 combines with J gene TRBJ1-1; D unresolved. The ends were cut back, 2 bases at V and 0 bases at J, with 4 bases in the middle. CDR1 and CDR2 (germline): KGHSH, LQKENI. This CDR3 contains 13 residues.

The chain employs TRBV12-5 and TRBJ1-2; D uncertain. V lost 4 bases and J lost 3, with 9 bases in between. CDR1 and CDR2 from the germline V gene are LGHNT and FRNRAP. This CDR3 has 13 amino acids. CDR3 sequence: CASGYGEDYGYTF. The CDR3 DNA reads TGTGCTAGTGGTTACGGGGAGGACTATGGCTACACCTTC.